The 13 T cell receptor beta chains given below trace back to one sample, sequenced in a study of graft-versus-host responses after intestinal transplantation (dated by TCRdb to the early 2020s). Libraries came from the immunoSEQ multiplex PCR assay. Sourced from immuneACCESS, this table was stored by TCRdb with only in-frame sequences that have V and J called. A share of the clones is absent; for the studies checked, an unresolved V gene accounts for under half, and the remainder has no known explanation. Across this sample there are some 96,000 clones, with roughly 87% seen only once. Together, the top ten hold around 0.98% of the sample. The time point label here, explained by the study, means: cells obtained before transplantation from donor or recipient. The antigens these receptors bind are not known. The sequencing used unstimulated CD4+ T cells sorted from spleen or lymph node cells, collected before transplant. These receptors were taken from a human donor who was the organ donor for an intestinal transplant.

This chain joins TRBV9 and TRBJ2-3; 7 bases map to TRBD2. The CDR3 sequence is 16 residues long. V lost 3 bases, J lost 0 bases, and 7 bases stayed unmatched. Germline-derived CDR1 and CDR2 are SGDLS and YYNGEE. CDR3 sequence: CASSATGLGSTDTQYF. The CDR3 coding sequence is TGTGCCAGCAGCGCGACTGGACTAGGGAGCACAGATACGCAGTATTTT. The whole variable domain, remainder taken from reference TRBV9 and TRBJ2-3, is DSGVTQTPKHLITATGQRVTLRCSPRSGDLSVYWYQQSLDQGLQFLIQYYNGEERAKGNILERFSAQQFPDLHSELNLSSLELGDSALYFCASSATGLGSTDTQYFGPGTRLTVL.

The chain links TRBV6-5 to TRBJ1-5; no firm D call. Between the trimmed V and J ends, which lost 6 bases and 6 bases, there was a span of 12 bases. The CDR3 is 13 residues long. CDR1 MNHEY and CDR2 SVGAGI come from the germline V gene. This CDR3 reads CASSSEWGQPQHF. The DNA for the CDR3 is TGTGCCAGCAGCTCCGAATGGGGTCAGCCCCAGCATTTT.

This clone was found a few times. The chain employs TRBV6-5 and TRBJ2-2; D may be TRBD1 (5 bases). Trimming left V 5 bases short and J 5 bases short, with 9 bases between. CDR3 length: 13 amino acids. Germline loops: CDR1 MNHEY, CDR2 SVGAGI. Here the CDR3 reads CASSRQGTGELFF. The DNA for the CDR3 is TGTGCCAGCAGTCGGCAGGGAACCGGGGAGCTGTTTTTT.

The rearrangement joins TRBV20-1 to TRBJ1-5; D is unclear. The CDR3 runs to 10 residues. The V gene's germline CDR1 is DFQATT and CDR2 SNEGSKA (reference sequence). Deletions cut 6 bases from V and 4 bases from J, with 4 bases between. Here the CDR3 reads CSAGNQPQHF. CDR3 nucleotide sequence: TGCAGTGCGGGAAATCAGCCCCAGCATTTT.

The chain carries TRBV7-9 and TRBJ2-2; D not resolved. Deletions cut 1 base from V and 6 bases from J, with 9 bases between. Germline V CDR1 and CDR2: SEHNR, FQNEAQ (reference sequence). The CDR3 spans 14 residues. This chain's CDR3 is CASSLGLVAGELFF. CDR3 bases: TGTGCCAGCAGCTTAGGGCTCGTTGCCGGGGAGCTGTTTTTT.

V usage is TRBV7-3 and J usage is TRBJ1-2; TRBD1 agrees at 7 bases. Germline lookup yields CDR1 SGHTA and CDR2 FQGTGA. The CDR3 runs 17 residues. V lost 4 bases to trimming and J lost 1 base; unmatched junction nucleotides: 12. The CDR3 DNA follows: TGTGCCAGCAGCTATCAGGACAGGTTAACCCTTAACTATGGCTACACCTTC. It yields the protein CASSYQDRLTLNYGYTF.

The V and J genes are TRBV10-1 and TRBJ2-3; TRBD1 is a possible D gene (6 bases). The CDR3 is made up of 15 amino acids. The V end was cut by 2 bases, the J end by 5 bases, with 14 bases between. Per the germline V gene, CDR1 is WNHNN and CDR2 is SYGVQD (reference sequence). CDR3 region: CASSEPGDKGDTQYF. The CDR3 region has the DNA TGCGCCAGCAGTGAGCCAGGGGACAAAGGAGATACGCAGTATTTT.

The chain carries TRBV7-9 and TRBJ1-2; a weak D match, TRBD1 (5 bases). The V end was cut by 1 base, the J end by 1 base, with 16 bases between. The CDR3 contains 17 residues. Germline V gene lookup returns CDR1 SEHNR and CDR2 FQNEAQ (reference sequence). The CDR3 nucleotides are TGTGCCAGCAGCTTAGATGTGGGGCACTTGGGTAACTATGGCTACACCTTC. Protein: CASSLDVGHLGNYGYTF.

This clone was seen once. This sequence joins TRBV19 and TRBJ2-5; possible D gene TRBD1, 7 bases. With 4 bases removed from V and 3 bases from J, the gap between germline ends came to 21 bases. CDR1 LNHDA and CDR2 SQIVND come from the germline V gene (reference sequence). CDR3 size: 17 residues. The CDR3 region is CASSKGLTGWGEETQYF. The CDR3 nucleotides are TGTGCCAGTAGTAAGGGGTTGACAGGGTGGGGGGAAGAGACCCAGTACTTC. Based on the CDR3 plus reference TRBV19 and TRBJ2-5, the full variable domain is DGGITQSPKYLFRKEGQNVTLSCEQNLNHDAMYWYRQDPGQGLRLIYYSQIVNDFQKGDIAEGYSVSREKKESFPLTVTSAQKNPTAFYLCASSKGLTGWGEETQYFGPGTRLLVL.

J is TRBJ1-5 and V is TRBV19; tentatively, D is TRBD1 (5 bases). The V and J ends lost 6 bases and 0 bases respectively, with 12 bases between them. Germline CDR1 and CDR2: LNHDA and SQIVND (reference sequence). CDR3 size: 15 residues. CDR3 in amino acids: CASSPTAHSNQPQHF. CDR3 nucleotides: TGTGCCAGTAGCCCGACAGCGCATAGCAATCAGCCCCAGCATTTT.

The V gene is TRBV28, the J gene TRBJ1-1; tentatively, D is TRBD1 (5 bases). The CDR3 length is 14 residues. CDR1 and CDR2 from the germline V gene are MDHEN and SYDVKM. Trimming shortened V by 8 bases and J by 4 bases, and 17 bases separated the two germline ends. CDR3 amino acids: CASGSPGLITEAFF. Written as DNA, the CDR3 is TGTGCCAGCGGGTCGCCGGGGCTGATCACTGAAGCTTTCTTT.

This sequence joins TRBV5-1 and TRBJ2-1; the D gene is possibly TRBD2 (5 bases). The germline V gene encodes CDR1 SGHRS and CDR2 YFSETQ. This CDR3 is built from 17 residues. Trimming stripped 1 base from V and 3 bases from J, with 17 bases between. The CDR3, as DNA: TGCGCCAGCAGCTTGATTCGCAGCGGCTACGGCTACAATGAGCAGTTCTTC. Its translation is CASSLIRSGYGYNEQFF.

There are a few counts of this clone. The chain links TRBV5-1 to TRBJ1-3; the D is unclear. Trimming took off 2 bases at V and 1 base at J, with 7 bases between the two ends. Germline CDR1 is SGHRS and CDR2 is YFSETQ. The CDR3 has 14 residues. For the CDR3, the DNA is TGCGCCAGCAGCTTCTCGGATTCTGGAAACACCATATATTTT. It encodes CASSFSDSGNTIYF. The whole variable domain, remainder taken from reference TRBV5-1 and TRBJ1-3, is KAGVTQTPRYLIKTRGQQVTLSCSPISGHRSVSWYQQTPGQGLQFLFEYFSETQRNKGNFPGRFSGRQFSNSRSEMNVSTLELGDSALYLCASSFSDSGNTIYFGEGSWLTVV.